The sequence of this T cell receptor (beta chain) was determined in a study of memory CD4+ T cells and cytomegalovirus serostatus. Whole-study findings and limits: Each of 60 to 80 CMV-associated TCRbeta sequences occurred in one to five individuals.

Germline V lookup: CDR1 DFQATT, CDR2 SNEGSKA (reference sequence). This CDR3 region has 11 residues. The V end lost 0 bases, the J end lost 9 bases, and 6 bases lay between the germline ends. Single viable CD3+CD4+CD8-CD45RO+ cells were sorted as the memory CD4+ T cells. This table comes from immunoSEQ multiplex PCR, and its TCRdb copy is limited to in-frame clones, with some not included. The repertoire holds some 59,000 clones, with about 81% as singletons. Concerning this clone itself: What it binds is not known.

The specimen was memory CD4+ T cells from blood. This clonotype was obtained from an adult in good health and CMV-seronegative. The chain links TRBV20-1 to TRBJ2-1; TRBD2 is a possible D gene (5 bases). The CDR3 nucleotides are TGCAGTGCTAGAGATCGGGGTGAGCAGTTCTTC. As protein: CSARDRGEQFF.